Listed below are T cell receptor beta chains from one sample, sequenced in a study of T cell repertoires in cytomegalovirus infection. TCRdb passed the reads through MiXCR, listing each CDR3 protein once. The sample has roughly 200,000 distinct CDR3 sequences, about 39% seen once; the top ten hold 55% to 60%. Their specific antigens are unknown. The sample consisted of CD8+ T cells from cultured PBMCs, taken from culture after CMV antigen stimulation. The source is a human donor in good health (CMV status not recorded). Some clones in this sample may be carry-over from other donors' samples. CDR3s include the opening cysteine and the closing phenylalanine or tryptophan. D genes are given only for firm matches. Size values are once, few and many counts, or a class for expanded clones, and some rows have none.

TRBV12-3/TRBV12-4	NA	NA	TRBJ2-2	TGTGCCAGCAGTTTTCAGGGAACCGGGGAGCTGTTTTTT	CASSFQGTGELFF
TRBV7-2	NA	NA	TRBJ2-7	TGTGCCAGCAGCCCATGGGGGGGCGCCGCGTTCGAGCAGTACTTC	CASSPWGGAAFEQYF
TRBV19	NA	NA	TRBJ2-6	TGTGCCAGTGCGGAGGGCAGTGAGGGTCCTGGGGCCAACGTCCTGACTTTC	CASAEGSEGPGANVLTF
TRBV15	NA	TRBD1	TRBJ1-2	TGTGCCACCAGCAGGACCGTAGCGAGGACAGGTCCAAATGGCTACACCTTC	CATSRTVARTGPNGYTF
TRBV12-3/TRBV12-4	once	TRBD1	TRBJ2-4	TGTGCCAGCAGTCAGGGACAGGGATTAAACATTCAGTACTTC	CASSQGQGLNIQYF
TRBV12-3/TRBV12-4	NA	TRBD2	TRBJ2-1	TGTGCCAGCACCCCCGAGCGGGGGGGCAATGAGCAGTTCTTC	CASTPERGGNEQFF
TRBV7-3	NA	NA	TRBJ2-3	TGTGCCAGCAGCGAAGGGTCACAGGGCACAGATACGCAGTATTTT	CASSEGSQGTDTQYF
TRBV20-1	few	NA	TRBJ1-5	TGCAGTGCTAGAGAACAGGGCTATAGCAATCAGCCCCAGCATTTT	CSAREQGYSNQPQHF
TRBV6-2/TRBV6-3	NA	TRBD1	TRBJ2-2	TGTGCCAGCACCCCAGACAGGACAGGGAACACCGGGGAGCTGTTTTTT	CASTPDRTGNTGELFF
TRBV6-6	NA	NA	TRBJ1-2	TGTGCCAGCAGTGTTATAAATGGCTACACCTTC	CASSVINGYTF
TRBV7-9	many	TRBD2	TRBJ2-1	TGTGCCAGCAGCCGGACTAGCGGGAGGGATGAGCAGTTCTTC	CASSRTSGRDEQFF
TRBV12-3/TRBV12-4	NA	TRBD2	TRBJ2-1	TGTGCCAGCAGTTCGCCGGGACTAGCGGGGACCTGGCTCTACAATGAGCAGTTCTTC	CASSSPGLAGTWLYNEQFF
TRBV7-9	few	TRBD2	TRBJ2-7	TGTGCCAGCAGCGACGCGCGGGGGATCCTCCCTTACGAGCAGTACTTC	CASSDARGILPYEQYF
TRBV5-1	many	TRBD2	TRBJ2-3	TGCGCCAGCAGCCCCACCGGGACTAGCGGGAGCTCAGATACGCAGTATTTT	CASSPTGTSGSSDTQYF
TRBV27	NA	NA	TRBJ1-5	TGTGCCAGCAGTCTAAGCCCGGACAGCAATCAGCCCCAGCATTTT	CASSLSPDSNQPQHF
TRBV7-9	NA	NA	TRBJ2-1	TGTGCCAGCACCGGGGGCAATGAGCAGTTCTTC	CASTGGNEQFF
TRBV12-3/TRBV12-4	NA	TRBD1	TRBJ2-1	TGTGCCAGCAGGGCCGGGACAGGATATTACAATGAGCAGTTCTTC	CASRAGTGYYNEQFF
TRBV11-2	NA	NA	TRBJ1-2	TGTGCCAGCAGCTTTGGACGGATCGTGATGAAGGGCTACACCTTC	CASSFGRIVMKGYTF
TRBV28	few	NA	TRBJ1-3	TGTGCCAGCAGTTTATTTGCGGCGCTAGACACCATATATTTT	CASSLFAALDTIYF
TRBV5-6	once	TRBD1	TRBJ2-2	TGTGCCAGCAGCTTTGGGACAGGGACCACCGGGGAGCTGTTTTTT	CASSFGTGTTGELFF
TRBV29-1	NA	TRBD2	TRBJ2-7	TGCAGCGTTGAAAGCGGGAGGTCCTACGAGCAGTACTTC	CSVESGRSYEQYF
TRBV6-2/TRBV6-3	NA	NA	TRBJ2-2	TGTGCCAGCCTCTATCCTACCAGGGAAGCGACCGGGGAGCTGTTTTTT	CASLYPTREATGELFF
TRBV3-1	NA	NA	TRBJ2-3	TGTGCCAGCAGCGTCTCCCAGCGGAGCACAGATACGCAGTATTTT	CASSVSQRSTDTQYF
TRBV7-3	few	NA	TRBJ1-2	TGTGCCAGCAGTCTCGGGGCAGGGTTTCCTCAGGGCTACACCTTC	CASSLGAGFPQGYTF
TRBV7-3	few	TRBD1	TRBJ2-1	TGTGCCAGCAGCCCAAACAGGGGGCTTGGGAATGAGCAGTTCTTC	CASSPNRGLGNEQFF
TRBV6-2/TRBV6-3	once	NA	TRBJ1-5	TGTGCCAGCAGTTACGTGCAGGGATGGCAGCCCCAGCATTTT	CASSYVQGWQPQHF
TRBV7-9	many	NA	TRBJ1-1	TGTGCCAGCAGCCTCCAGCGGGACGGACAAATCTTT	CASSLQRDGQIF
TRBV5-4	few	TRBD2	TRBJ2-1	TGTGCCAGCAGCTTGGGTGCTAGCGGAAGAAATGAGCAGTTCTTC	CASSLGASGRNEQFF
TRBV7-8	many	TRBD1	TRBJ2-7	TGTGCCAGCAGTAAATTCGGACAGGGGGATTCCAGCTCCTACGAGCAGTACTTC	CASSKFGQGDSSSYEQYF
TRBV4-1	few	NA	TRBJ1-5	TGCGCCAGCAGCCAAGAGGTGGGCCAGCCCCAGCATTTT	CASSQEVGQPQHF
TRBV19	NA	NA	TRBJ1-2	TGTGCCAGTAATGCAGCCGCCCCCTCCTATGGCTACACCTTC	CASNAAAPSYGYTF
TRBV27	NA	TRBD1	TRBJ1-1	TGTGCCAGCAGTTCATGGACAGGGCGCCCTGAAGCTTTCTTT	CASSSWTGRPEAFF
TRBV24-1	NA	NA	TRBJ2-2	TGTGCCACCAGTGATATGGGTGGCGGGGAGCTGTTTTTT	CATSDMGGGELFF
TRBV25-1	NA	NA	TRBJ2-3	TGTGCTAACCAGGAGACGGTATCGTATTTT	CANQETVSYF
TRBV7-6	NA	NA	TRBJ2-7	TGTGCCAGCAGCTTTAGCGGCACCGGGACAAATTTCTACGAGCAGTACTTC	CASSFSGTGTNFYEQYF